The T cell receptor beta chain under discussion was sequenced for a study of T cell changes during pregnancy in multiple sclerosis. CDR1 SEHNR and CDR2 FQNEAQ come from the germline V gene (reference sequence). The CDR3 is made up of 15 amino acids. V was shortened by 0 bases and J by 8 bases, with 16 bases between the two germline ends. Method: immunoSEQ multiplex PCR; TCRdb's copy keeps in-frame clones and lacks some. The data show about 59,000 clones, about 93% seen once. The V call is TRBV7-9, the J call TRBJ1-2; D call uncertain. This specimen consisted of CD8+ T cells from peripheral blood mononuclear cells, obtained in the third trimester of pregnancy. The sequence came from a female donor with multiple sclerosis, enrolled in a pregnancy study. CDR3 residues: CASSLALGILGGYTF. In nucleotides, the CDR3 is TGTGCCAGCAGCTTAGCCCTCGGAATCCTCGGGGGCTACACCTTC. The full variable domain, completed using reference TRBV7-9 and TRBJ1-2, is DTGVSQNPRHKITKRGQNVTFRCDPISEHNRLYWYRQTLGQGPEFLTYFQNEAQLEKSRLLSDRFSAERPKGSFSTLEIQRTEQGDSAMYLCASSLALGILGGYTFGSGTRLTVV.